The entry below describes one T cell receptor beta chain. A much larger clonotype is one base distant, so this may be a read error. Without the conserved terminal phenylalanine or tryptophan, this CDR3 likely stems from a read error. The record originates from a study of CD8+CD57+ T cells in acquired aplastic anemia. The CDR3 contains 14 residues. Per germline, CDR1 SGHTA and CDR2 FQGNSA. The germline V and J ends were trimmed by 6 bases and 5 bases, with 16 bases remaining between them. TCR beta VDJ combinations and CDR3 sequences were profiled from genomic DNA. Each CDR3 protein is one row after TCRdb ran MiXCR on the reads. The sample lists 150,000 to 200,000 distinct CDR3 sequences; about half were seen once. Flow cytometry had shown expanded CD8+CD57+ cells in the patients chosen for sequencing. All participating patients were living with severe acquired aplastic anemia.

The chain is built from TRBV7-2 and TRBJ1-1, with D possibly matching TRBD1 (5 bases). The clonotype originates from a human donor with aplastic anemia. What was sequenced was sorted CD4+, CD8+, or CD8+CD57+ T cells (not recorded which) from PBMCs. The CDR3 spells CASRPGPEGTEAFL. DNA for the CDR3: TGTGCCAGCAGACCCGGACCCGAGGGGACTGAAGCTTTCCTT.